This paragraph reports one T cell receptor beta chain. This sample is drawn from a study of blood T cell repertoires in COVID-19. Study information: T cells, B-cell-depleted T cells, or PBMCs provided the cDNA or gDNA that served as material.

TCRdb's copy holds only in-frame clones and misses some; the assay was immunoSEQ multiplex PCR. The sample holds fewer than 300,000 clones, roughly nine tenths seen once. Germline V gives CDR1 SEHNR, CDR2 FQNEAQ (reference sequence). The CDR3 is 15 residues long. V shed 4 bases and J shed 0 bases, with 12 bases lying between them. Sequences were obtained from peripheral blood. This clonotype was obtained from a woman aged 30 to 39 with COVID-19, enrolled during active disease. V is TRBV7-9 and J is TRBJ1-1; unclear D gene. The CDR3 DNA follows: TGTGCCAGCAGCTCGCGACTCTTAATGAACACTGAAGCTTTCTTT. Residues: CASSSRLLMNTEAFF.